This TCR beta chain was recovered during a study of blood T cells in healthy people across ages. Findings and caveats of the study: Naive T cell percentage by flow cytometry tracked strongly with beta diversity. The lack of PBMC sorting stopped any conclusive naive versus antigen-experienced comparison.

This CDR3 region has 13 residues. CDR1 is SGHRS, CDR2 YFSETQ, per germline. V was trimmed by 3 bases and J by 7 bases, leaving 10 bases between them. For this clonotype: What it binds is unknown.

With a J-beta primer mix and a sample-barcoded 5' primer, a second PCR ran about 7 to 12 cycles. TCRdb called the 5' RACE reads again in MiXCR, with one record for every CDR3 protein. The table shows approximately 800,000 distinct CDR3 sequences, with roughly 25% occurring only once. The same sample was also studied in work on T cells of mothers and their children. That paper adds: Mothers gave over 9 million TCR beta CDR3 reads each, and children about 3 million each.

Material: blood. The V call is TRBV5-1, the J call TRBJ1-4; D not resolved. This sequence was found in a boy between 10 and 17 years old in good health. CDR3 DNA sequence: TGCGCCAGCAGCTCCCAGGAATTTGAAAAACTGTTTTTT. Amino acids: CASSSQEFEKLFF.